This TCR beta chain is from a study of T cells in Graves' hyperthyroidism and ophthalmopathy. Study outcomes and limitations: Through a model of 13 V-J features, ophthalmopathy was separated from stable hyperthyroidism. Ophthalmopathy was predicted by the model a median of approximately six months ahead of onset.

The germline CDR1 and CDR2 sequences are SGHAT and FQNNGV. The CDR3 runs 13 residues. V lost 1 base to trimming and J lost 8 bases, with 11 bases between them. Diagnosis rested on symptoms, serum thyroxine and TRAb, thyroid ultrasound, and orbital computed tomography. This clonotype was observed at least ten times. As yet, its antigen is unknown. What was amplified from RNA transcripts were TCR beta CDR3 regions. TCR CDR3 regions were first amplified by RT-PCR with HTBI primers. TCRdb itself ran the multiplex PCR reads through MiXCR, one entry per CDR3 protein. This sample yields around 620,000 distinct CDR3 sequences, of which approximately 14% are seen a single time; around 7% belongs to the top ten.

The chain carries TRBV11-2 and TRBJ1-1; D unresolved. The specimen sequenced was blood. The TCR was taken from a woman aged 18 to 35 with Graves' ophthalmopathy. The CDR3 nucleotides read TGTGCCAGCAGCTTAGGGGGAGAAAAGGAAGCTTTCTTT. Translating gives CASSLGGEKEAFF.